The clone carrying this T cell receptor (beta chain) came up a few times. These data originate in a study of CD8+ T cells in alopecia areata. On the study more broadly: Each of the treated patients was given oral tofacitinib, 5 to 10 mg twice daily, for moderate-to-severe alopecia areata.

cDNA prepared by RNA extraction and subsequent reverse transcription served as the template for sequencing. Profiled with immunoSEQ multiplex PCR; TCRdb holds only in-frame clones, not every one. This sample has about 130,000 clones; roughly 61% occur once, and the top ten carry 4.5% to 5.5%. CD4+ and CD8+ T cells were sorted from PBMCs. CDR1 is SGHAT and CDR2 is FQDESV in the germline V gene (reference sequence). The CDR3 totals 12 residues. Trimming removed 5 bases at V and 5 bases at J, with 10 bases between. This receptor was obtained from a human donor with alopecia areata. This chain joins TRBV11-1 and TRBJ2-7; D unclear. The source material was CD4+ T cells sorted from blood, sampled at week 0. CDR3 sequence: CASSPIRDEQYF. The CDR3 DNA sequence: TGTGCCAGCAGCCCGATCAGAGACGAGCAGTACTTC.